The 4 T cell receptor beta chains in this list originate from one sample, sequenced in a study of neurological immune-mediated disorders. MiXCR, applied by TCRdb to the 5' RACE reads, yields one record per CDR3 protein. The sample has around 68,000 distinct CDR3 sequences; 3.5% to 5% are singletons. What was sequenced was PBMCs. These receptors came from a man between 45 and 60 years old with multiple sclerosis.

The chain employs TRBV3-1 and TRBJ1-4; 7 nucleotides line up with TRBD1. Looked up from germline, CDR1 is LGHDT and CDR2 is YNNKEL (reference sequence). CDR3 size: 16 residues. V lost 4 bases to trimming and J lost 5 bases; unmatched junction nucleotides: 10. Here the CDR3 DNA reads TGTGCCAGCAGCCTCGGGGGGATGACAGGGAATGAAAAACTGTTTTTT. This encodes CASSLGGMTGNEKLFF.

This clonotype was observed a few times. The rearrangement uses TRBV29-1 and TRBJ2-6; the D is unclear. From germline, CDR1 is SQVTM and CDR2 ANQGSEA. Deletions cut 4 bases from V and 0 bases from J, with 7 bases between. The CDR3 is 14 amino acids. The CDR3 loop reads CSVGPTSGANVLTF. The CDR3 nucleotides are TGCAGCGTTGGTCCCACCTCTGGGGCCAACGTCCTGACTTTC.

In the case of this clonotype: A much larger clone lies one base from this, so it may be a read error. The gene calls are TRBV5-6 and TRBJ2-5; TRBD1 matches 8 bases. Germline CDR1 is SGHDT and CDR2 is YYEEEE. The CDR3 has 14 amino acids. CDR3 in amino acids: CVSNPGQAVETQYF. The CDR3 DNA reads TGTGTCAGCAACCCGGGACAGGCGGTTGAGACCCAGTACTTC.

The V gene is TRBV4-1, the J gene TRBJ1-4, with 8 nucleotides matching TRBD1. There are 15 residues in the CDR3. Unmatched junction bases numbered 2, after V lost 2 bases and J lost 3 bases. Per germline, CDR1 MGHRA and CDR2 YSYEKL. CDR3 coding DNA: TGCGCCAGCAGCCAACAGGACAGGGCTAATGAAAAACTGTTTTTT. Its translation: CASSQQDRANEKLFF.